The 21 T cell receptor beta chains below come from one sample, sequenced in a study of T cells in Graves' hyperthyroidism and ophthalmopathy. What was amplified from RNA transcripts were TCR beta CDR3 regions. Primed by the HTBI set, a first-round RT-PCR was run on the TCR CDR3. Each CDR3 protein gets one entry after TCRdb re-called the multiplex PCR reads with MiXCR. The data hold about 620,000 distinct CDR3 sequences, with 15% to 20% observed a single time. Material: blood. All receptors derive from a woman in her 30s with Graves' hyperthyroidism.

The chain recombines TRBV10-3 with TRBJ2-7, with 11 bases matching TRBD2. From germline, CDR1 is ENHRY and CDR2 SYGVKD. V lost 4 bases to trimming and J lost 4 bases; unmatched junction nucleotides: 21. The CDR3 sequence is 20 residues long. CDR3 amino acids: CAISVATGTVETSGAYEQYF. The CDR3 DNA follows: TGTGCCATCAGTGTTGCTACCGGGACAGTAGAGACTAGCGGGGCTTACGAGCAGTACTTC.

This chain uses TRBV9 with TRBJ2-1; 9 bases fit TRBD2. There are 16 residues in the CDR3. Losses at the gene ends were 2 bases for V and 4 bases for J; bases not matched to a gene: 7. Germline V gene sequence: CDR1 SGDLS, CDR2 YYNGEE. The CDR3 region is CASSVLGTSRYNEQFF. CDR3 sequence (DNA): TGTGCCAGCAGCGTCCTCGGGACTAGCAGGTACAATGAGCAGTTCTTC.

V usage is TRBV6-1 and J usage is TRBJ1-1; TRBD1 matches at 8 bases. This CDR3 is 14 amino acids long. The V gene's germline CDR1 is MNHNS and CDR2 SASEGT. V was clipped by 8 bases and J by 0 bases; unmatched bases: 5. CDR3 sequence (DNA): TGTGCCAGCGATCAGGGGGCGCTGAACACTGAAGCTTTCTTT. Translating it yields CASDQGALNTEAFF.

This clonotype has only a few counts. Written as DNA, the CDR3 is TGTGCCAGCAGCCCCCGGGGCGGGAGTAGCGATTCACCCCTCCACTTT. Amino acid sequence: CASSPRGGSSDSPLHF. The chain uses TRBV7-2 and TRBJ1-6, with a tentative D call TRBD1 (5 bases). The CDR3 has 16 amino acids. Germline values: CDR1 SGHTA, CDR2 FQGNSA. V gave up 5 bases and J gave up 8 bases, with 19 bases separating them.

This clonotype was recorded a few times. A much more abundant neighbour one base away suggests this may be a read error. The rearrangement joins TRBV9 to TRBJ2-5; either TRBD1 or TRBD2 may supply D (5 bases each). The V and J ends lost 4 bases and 0 bases respectively, with 10 bases between them. From germline, CDR1 is SGDLS and CDR2 YYNGEE. The CDR3 is 14 residues long. CDR3 coding DNA: TGTGCCAGCAGCATGGGGACGGACCAAGAGACCCAGTACTTC. Residues: CASSMGTDQETQYF.

The V call is TRBV20-1, the J call TRBJ2-2, with D perhaps TRBD2 (7 bases). In germline, CDR1 is DFQATT, CDR2 SNEGSKA (reference sequence). The CDR3 length is 14 residues. Trimming left V 4 bases short and J 7 bases short, with 16 bases between. CDR3 DNA: TGCAGTGCTATGAAGGGGGGGCGCGACGGGGAGCTGTTTTTT. Protein sequence: CSAMKGGRDGELFF.

This clonotype occurred many times. The CDR3 DNA follows: TGTGCCTCGGCTAGCGGAGGATACAATGAGCAGTTCTTC. It codes for CASASGGYNEQFF. The rearrangement links TRBV30 to TRBJ2-1, with 7 bases aligning to TRBD2. The CDR3 has 13 residues. V was pared by 7 bases and J by 4 bases, with 7 bases of the junction left unmatched. Germline CDR1 is GTSNPN and CDR2 is SVGIG (reference sequence). Together with reference TRBV30 and TRBJ2-1, the CDR3 gives the full variable domain: SQTIHQWPATLVQPVGSPLSLECTVEGTSNPNLYWYRQAAGRGLQLLFYSVGIGQISSEVPQNLSASRPQDRQFILSSKKLLLSDSGFYLCASASGGYNEQFFGPGTRLTVL.

This clonotype was recorded a few times. Here the CDR3 reads CASSASRLVQFF. DNA of the CDR3: TGTGCCAGCAGCGCCAGTCGTTTAGTGCAGTTCTTC. The chain carries TRBV14 and TRBJ2-1; the D is unclear. The V end was cut by 5 bases, the J end by 12 bases, with 14 bases between. CDR3 length equals 12 residues. Germline lookup yields CDR1 SGHDN and CDR2 FVKESK.

V usage is TRBV5-5 and J usage is TRBJ2-3, with D possibly being TRBD1 (6 bases). The CDR3 spans 15 residues. V shed 4 bases and J shed 4 bases, with 16 bases lying between them. CDR1 is SGHKS, CDR2 YYEKEE, per germline (reference sequence). The CDR3 reads CASSRYRDNSDTQYF. The CDR3 DNA reads as TGTGCCAGCAGCAGATACAGGGACAATTCAGATACGCAGTATTTT.

This clonotype was counted a few times. The chain carries TRBV7-2 and TRBJ2-1, with 13 bases lining up with TRBD2. This CDR3 is built from 14 residues. Germline lookup yields CDR1 SGHTA and CDR2 FQGNSA. V lost 6 bases to trimming and J lost 7 bases; unmatched junction nucleotides: 3. The CDR3 DNA is TGTGCCAGCAGGGGACTAGCGGGAAAAAATGAGCAGTTCTTC. It encodes CASRGLAGKNEQFF.

This chain connects TRBV5-4 to TRBJ1-6; D is ambiguous. V lost 1 base, J lost 9 bases, and 5 bases lay in between. Germline assignment: CDR1 SGHNT and CDR2 YYREEE (reference sequence). The CDR3 contains 12 residues. Here the CDR3 reads CASSLFSSPLHF. The CDR3, as DNA: TGTGCCAGCAGCTTGTTCTCTTCACCCCTCCACTTT.

At least ten counts were recorded for this clonotype. This chain uses TRBV6-2 or TRBV6-3 with TRBJ2-7, with 7 bases aligning to TRBD1. This CDR3 region has 14 residues. Germline V gene lookup returns CDR1 MNHEY and CDR2 SVGEGT. The V gene end was trimmed by 6 bases and the J gene end by 3 bases; junction bases not matched to a gene: 8. The CDR3 nucleotides are TGTGCCAGCAGATCCGGGACAGAGATCTACGAGCAGTACTTC. Encoded protein: CASRSGTEIYEQYF.

This clonotype came up many times. V gene TRBV3-1 combines with J gene TRBJ1-5; D unresolved. This CDR3 is built from 13 residues. CDR1 is LGHDT, CDR2 YNNKEL, per germline (reference sequence). Trimming took off 2 bases at V and 4 bases at J, with 6 bases between the two ends. The CDR3 region is CASSQLLNQPQHF. Written as DNA, the CDR3 is TGTGCCAGCAGCCAATTGCTAAATCAGCCCCAGCATTTT.

The V call is TRBV6-1, the J call TRBJ1-2, with D hard to call. Trimming removed 1 base at V and 7 bases at J, with 10 bases between. The CDR3 is 13 residues long. Germline V gene data show CDR1 as MNHNS and CDR2 as SASEGT. The CDR3 nucleotides are TGTGCCAGCAGTGAAGTCCCTCGGGGTGGCTACACCTTC. Translating gives CASSEVPRGGYTF.

The table lists this clonotype with many counts. The V and J genes are TRBV18 and TRBJ2-1; 8 bases match TRBD2. V gave up 4 bases and J gave up 1 base; unmatched junction bases: 6. This CDR3 is built from 16 residues. Germline-derived CDR1 and CDR2 are KGHSH and LQKENI. CDR3 region: CASSLDGGRSYNEQFF. CDR3 coding DNA: TGTGCCAGCTCACTTGACGGCGGGAGGTCCTACAATGAGCAGTTCTTC. Looking up the rest from reference TRBV18 and TRBJ2-1 gives the full variable domain: NAGVMQNPRHLVRRRGQEARLRCSPMKGHSHVYWYRQLPEEGLKFMVYLQKENIIDESGMPKERFSAEFPKEGPSILRIQQVVRGDSAAYFCASSLDGGRSYNEQFFGPGTRLTVL.

This clonotype was counted many times. V usage is TRBV2 and J usage is TRBJ1-5; D ambiguous. Germline V gene data show CDR1 as SNHLY and CDR2 as FYNNEI. Trimming pared 7 bases from V and 1 base from J, leaving 8 bases between. CDR3 length: 13 residues. Here the CDR3 DNA reads TGTGCCAGCAAACGGGAGAGCAATCAGCCCCAGCATTTT. It translates to CASKRESNQPQHF. Drawing the rest from reference TRBV2 and TRBJ1-5, the complete variable domain is EPEVTQTPSHQVTQMGQEVILRCVPISNHLYFYWYRQILGQKVEFLVSFYNNEISEKSEIFDDQFSVERPDGSNFTLKIRSTKLEDSAMYFCASKRESNQPQHFGDGTRLSIL.

This clonotype came up a few times. The chain combines TRBV30 with TRBJ1-3; D is undetermined. V lost 2 bases and J 6 bases, leaving 11 bases between the germline ends. Germline V CDR1 and CDR2: GTSNPN, SVGIG (reference sequence). The CDR3 is 13 amino acids. For the CDR3, the DNA is TGTGCCTGGAGTCGGCGACCGTCAAACACCATATATTTT. As protein: CAWSRRPSNTIYF.

This clonotype was counted only a few times. The rearrangement joins TRBV20-1 to TRBJ1-5; 8 positions agree with TRBD1. The trim removed 6 bases at V and 9 bases at J, leaving 10 bases unmatched. Germline CDR1 DFQATT, CDR2 SNEGSKA (reference sequence). This CDR3 has 13 residues. CDR3: CSATGGPARPQHF. Written as DNA, the CDR3 is TGCAGTGCAACAGGGGGACCGGCGCGGCCCCAGCATTTT.

This clonotype was recorded at least ten times. The chain combines TRBV5-5 with TRBJ2-1; 12 bases are shared with TRBD2. Germline V gene lookup returns CDR1 SGHKS and CDR2 YYEKEE (reference sequence). This CDR3 has 17 residues. V gave up 6 bases and J gave up 7 bases; unmatched junction bases: 14. CDR3 DNA: TGTGCCAGCAACCTGAGGCTAGCGGGAGGGCCTTTGAATGAGCAGTTCTTC. Its protein is CASNLRLAGGPLNEQFF.

The chain recombines TRBV13 with TRBJ2-1, with TRBD2 matching 8 bases. With V trimmed by 5 bases and J by 6 bases, 12 bases remained unmatched. The germline gives CDR1 PRHDT, CDR2 FYEKMQ (reference sequence). This CDR3 comprises 16 residues. The CDR3 nucleotides are TGTGCCAGCAGCCCCACCTTTCGGGAGGGACCCAATGAGCAGTTCTTC. It yields the protein CASSPTFREGPNEQFF.

This chain connects TRBV6-1 to TRBJ1-1, with 10 bases that match TRBD1. Germline CDR1 is MNHNS and CDR2 is SASEGT. V gave up 2 bases and J gave up 4 bases; unmatched junction bases: 4. The CDR3 loop spans 15 amino acids. The CDR3 sequence is CASSEPRTGGTEAFF. CDR3 bases: TGTGCCAGCAGTGAACCGAGGACAGGGGGCACTGAAGCTTTCTTT.